A single T cell receptor (beta chain) is shown here with its context. What it recognizes is unknown. This sample is part of a study of T-cell memory formation after mild COVID-19. The wider study: TCR clusters were mostly confined to one donor each. Points from the study as a whole: Shrinking CD4+ clones were chiefly CM and EM; CD8+ ones were chiefly EMRA. A balance of CD4 and CD8 characterized clones contracting day 15 to 85, whereas later expanders leaned CD4+.

The germline V and J ends were trimmed by 8 bases and 6 bases, with 2 bases remaining between them. Germline V gene sequence: CDR1 MNHEY, CDR2 SVGAGI. The CDR3 consists of 9 residues. A 5'RACE reaction primed in the constant segment made cDNA libraries of TCR alpha and TCR beta, and these carried sample barcodes and UMIs. TCRdb used MiXCR to reprocess the 5' RACE reads, holding one entry per CDR3 protein. The sample includes around 300,000 distinct CDR3 sequences, roughly an eighth seen only once; the top ten take 21%. The clonotype comes from a man between 18 and 35 years old who had mild COVID-19 (a few samples of this study predate the infection). Cell type and time point are not known. The genes are TRBV6-5 and TRBJ1-5; D uncertain. The specimen was PBMCs or a T cell subset sorted from them (not recorded which). For the CDR3, the DNA is TGTGCCAGCGGTCAGCCCCAGCATTTT. Its translation: CASGQPQHF.